One and the same sample provided the 13 T cell receptor beta chains below, sequenced in a study of cytomegalovirus exposure and HLA in healthy donors. The PCR contained 60 Vbeta and 13 Jbeta primers. The table came from immunoSEQ multiplex PCR; TCRdb's copy has only in-frame clones and leaves some out. The sample contains some 160,000 clones, under 85% of which appear only once. The sample comprised PBMCs. The receptor source for this set is a woman younger than 45 in good health and CMV-seronegative.

The rearrangement links TRBV11-2 to TRBJ1-6, with a tentative D call TRBD1 (6 bases). V was cut by 2 bases and J by 6 bases, with 17 bases left in between. This CDR3 region has 17 residues. Germline-derived CDR1 and CDR2 are SGHAT and FQNNGV. CDR3 in amino acids: CASSLPLRDKGNSPLHF. Written as DNA, the CDR3 is TGTGCCAGCAGCTTACCCCTCCGGGACAAGGGTAATTCACCCCTCCACTTT. Full variable domain (rest looked up from reference TRBV11-2 and TRBJ1-6): EAGVAQSPRYKIIEKRQSVAFWCNPISGHATLYWYQQILGQGPKLLIQFQNNGVVDDSQLPKDRFSAERLKGVDSTLKIQPAKLEDSAVYLCASSLPLRDKGNSPLHFGNGTRLTVT.

This clone was observed a few times. This chain connects TRBV28 to TRBJ1-1; 7 bases map to TRBD1. The germline V gene encodes CDR1 MDHEN and CDR2 SYDVKM. The CDR3 consists of 11 residues. Trimming cost V 5 bases and J 9 bases; bases outside gene matches: 3. CDR3 loop: CASSQTGKAFF. The CDR3 nucleotides read TGTGCCAGCAGTCAGACAGGGAAAGCTTTCTTT.

Turning to this clone: Compared with germline, one end of the junction differs, possibly owing to a read error. V and J are TRBV11-3 and TRBJ1-2, with D perhaps matching TRBD1 (5 bases). Germline CDR1 SGHNT, CDR2 YENEEA. The CDR3 runs to 8 residues. The CDR3 spells CASSLRGF. In DNA form, the CDR3 reads TGTGCCAGCAGCTTAAGGGGTTTT.

The chain links TRBV5-1 to TRBJ1-2; D may be TRBD1 (6 bases). Germline V gives CDR1 SGHRS, CDR2 YFSETQ. The CDR3 is 13 amino acids. V lost 4 bases and J 3 bases, leaving 10 bases between the germline ends. This CDR3 is CASSASGDYGYTF. CDR3 bases: TGCGCCAGCAGCGCCTCAGGGGACTATGGCTACACCTTC.

This chain joins TRBV29-1 and TRBJ1-3; TRBD1 matches at 7 bases. Per germline, CDR1 SQVTM and CDR2 ANQGSEA. This CDR3 comprises 13 residues. The V segment lost 7 bases and the J segment 0 bases; nucleotides outside the gene matches: 3. The CDR3 nucleotides read TGCAGCGGGGGGGACAGCTCTGGAAACACCATATATTTT. Its translation: CSGGDSSGNTIYF.

The table lists this clone with many counts. The chain couples TRBV2 to TRBJ1-4, with 11 bases matching TRBD1. The germline CDR1 and CDR2 sequences are SNHLY and FYNNEI. The V gene end was trimmed by 4 bases and the J gene end by 12 bases; junction bases not matched to a gene: 7. The CDR3 consists of 14 residues. The CDR3 DNA reads TGTGCCAGCAGTGCGGGGACAGGGGGTCGGGAACTGTTTTTT. Translated, it gives CASSAGTGGRELFF. The variable domain in full, with the rest retrieved from reference TRBV2 and TRBJ1-4, is EPEVTQTPSHQVTQMGQEVILRCVPISNHLYFYWYRQILGQKVEFLVSFYNNEISEKSEIFDDQFSVERPDGSNFTLKIRSTKLEDSAMYFCASSAGTGGRELFFGSGTQLSVL.

This rearrangement joins TRBV9 to TRBJ2-3, with D maybe TRBD1 (5 bases). With 3 bases removed from V and 4 bases from J, the gap between germline ends came to 12 bases. Per germline, CDR1 SGDLS and CDR2 YYNGEE. The CDR3 has 14 residues. The CDR3 sequence: CASSGLLGADTQYF. CDR3 coding DNA: TGTGCCAGCAGCGGTCTCCTAGGGGCAGATACGCAGTATTTT.

The chain joins TRBV19 to TRBJ1-4, with D possibly TRBD1 on 6 matching bases. The CDR3 runs 15 residues. V was cut by 4 bases and J by 8 bases, with 17 bases left in between. Germline V lookup: CDR1 LNHDA, CDR2 SQIVND (reference sequence). The CDR3 sequence: CASSNPEGVREKLFF. In DNA, the CDR3 is TGTGCCAGTAGTAACCCCGAGGGGGTTAGGGAAAAACTGTTTTTT.

The chain uses TRBV7-9 and TRBJ1-1; D gene uncertain. Germline-derived CDR1 and CDR2 are SEHNR and FQNEAQ (reference sequence). The CDR3 is 13 residues long. Trimming left V 5 bases short and J 1 base short, with 8 bases between. Here the CDR3 reads CASSHYTNTEAFF. CDR3 DNA: TGTGCCAGCAGCCACTACACGAACACTGAAGCTTTCTTT.

The chain combines TRBV2 with TRBJ1-5; D remains ambiguous. CDR1 is SNHLY and CDR2 is FYNNEI in the germline V gene. V was trimmed by 6 bases and J by 1 base, leaving 13 bases between them. CDR3 length: 15 amino acids. The CDR3 protein is CASSEILLSNQPQHF. The CDR3 DNA reads TGTGCCAGCAGCGAGATACTCCTAAGCAATCAGCCCCAGCATTTT.

V and J are TRBV7-2 and TRBJ2-7; possible D gene TRBD1, 5 bases. Germline values: CDR1 SGHTA, CDR2 FQGNSA. This CDR3 contains 15 residues. V was shortened by 5 bases and J by 0 bases, with 14 bases between the two germline ends. CDR3 sequence (DNA): TGTGCCAGCAGCCGGACATGGGTAAGCTCCTACGAGCAGTACTTC. As protein: CASSRTWVSSYEQYF.

The chain joins TRBV18 to TRBJ1-5; D is undetermined. The CDR3 length is 13 residues. Germline V gene lookup returns CDR1 KGHSH and CDR2 LQKENI. V shed 1 base and J shed 6 bases, with 7 bases lying between them. The CDR3 loop reads CASSPQRGQPQHF. The CDR3 DNA sequence: TGTGCCAGCTCACCACAGAGAGGTCAGCCCCAGCATTTT.

The V and J genes are TRBV5-1 and TRBJ1-6; tentatively, D is TRBD1 (5 bases). V was clipped by 2 bases and J by 9 bases, with 18 bases between them. Germline values: CDR1 SGHRS, CDR2 YFSETQ. The CDR3 has 16 residues. CDR3: CASSLGIRQGGSPLHF. CDR3 DNA sequence: TGCGCCAGCAGCTTAGGAATCCGGCAGGGAGGTTCACCCCTCCACTTT.